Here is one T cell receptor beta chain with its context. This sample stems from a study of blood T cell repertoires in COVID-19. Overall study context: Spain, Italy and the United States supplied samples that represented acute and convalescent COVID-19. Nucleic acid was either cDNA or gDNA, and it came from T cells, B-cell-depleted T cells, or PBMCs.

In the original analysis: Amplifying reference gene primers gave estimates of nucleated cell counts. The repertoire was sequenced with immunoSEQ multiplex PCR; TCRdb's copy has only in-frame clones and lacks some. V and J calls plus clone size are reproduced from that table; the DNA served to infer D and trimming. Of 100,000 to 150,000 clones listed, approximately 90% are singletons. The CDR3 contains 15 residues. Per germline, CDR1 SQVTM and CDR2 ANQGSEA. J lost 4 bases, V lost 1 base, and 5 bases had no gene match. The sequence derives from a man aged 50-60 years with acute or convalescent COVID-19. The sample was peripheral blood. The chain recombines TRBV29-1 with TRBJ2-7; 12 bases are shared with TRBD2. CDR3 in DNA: TGCAGCGTTGAAGGGCTAGCGGGAGGGTTATACGAGCAGTACTTC. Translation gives CSVEGLAGGLYEQYF.